A single sample is the source of the 11 T cell receptor beta chains below, sequenced in a study of blood T cell repertoires in COVID-19. The method was immunoSEQ multiplex PCR; TCRdb's version includes in-frame clones alone and lacks a portion of them. The sample holds approximately 340,000 clones, 65% to 85% seen once. Sequenced input: peripheral blood. The origin of the receptors is a young man with active or convalescent COVID-19.

This clone came up once. The rearrangement links TRBV6-5 to TRBJ1-1, with TRBD1 identical over 7 bases. The germline gives CDR1 MNHEY, CDR2 SVGAGI. Losses at the gene ends were 5 bases for V and 7 bases for J; bases not matched to a gene: 4. The CDR3 totals 12 residues. CDR3 sequence reads: CASSIQGVEAFF. CDR3 DNA: TGTGCCAGCAGTATTCAGGGGGTTGAAGCTTTCTTT.

This chain uses TRBV11-3 with TRBJ2-7; the match to TRBD1 covers 11 bases. CDR3 size: 14 residues. The ends lost 5 bases at V and 6 bases at J; junction bases unmatched: 6. The germline gives CDR1 SGHNT, CDR2 YENEEA. CDR3 amino acids: CASSPGTGGPEQYF. Written as DNA, the CDR3 is TGTGCCAGCAGCCCCGGGACAGGGGGACCCGAGCAGTACTTC.

This clone came up once. The J gene is TRBJ2-3, the V gene TRBV19; TRBD1 matches 10 bases. The CDR3 is made up of 15 amino acids. CDR1 is LNHDA, CDR2 SQIVND, per germline (reference sequence). Trimming took 3 bases from V and 2 from J; bases not matched to a gene: 2. The CDR3 sequence is CASSMTGGTTDTQYF. CDR3 in DNA: TGTGCCAGTAGTATGACAGGGGGCACCACAGATACGCAGTATTTT.

V and J are TRBV2 and TRBJ1-2; 7 bases are a match to TRBD1. The CDR3 length is 18 residues. Germline V lookup: CDR1 SNHLY, CDR2 FYNNEI. With V trimmed by 0 bases and J by 8 bases, 18 bases remained unmatched. CDR3 sequence: CASSEALQGPDRLKGYTF. CDR3 nucleotide sequence: TGTGCCAGCAGTGAAGCGCTACAGGGGCCCGACAGGTTAAAAGGCTACACCTTC.

V and J are TRBV28 and TRBJ1-2; tentative D call: TRBD1 (5 bases). With 8 bases removed from V and 1 base from J, the gap between germline ends came to 11 bases. The germline CDR1 and CDR2 sequences are MDHEN and SYDVKM. The CDR3 is 13 residues long. CDR3 sequence (DNA): TGTGCCAGCGAGGACACTCTTAACTATGGCTACACCTTC. Amino acid sequence: CASEDTLNYGYTF.

This chain uses TRBV6-5 with TRBJ2-3; maybe TRBD2 (6 bases). The CDR3 is made up of 14 amino acids. In germline, CDR1 is MNHEY, CDR2 SVGAGI. The V and J ends lost 4 bases and 5 bases respectively, with 13 bases between them. This CDR3 reads CASSLGGLVDTQYF. CDR3 in DNA: TGTGCCAGCAGTTTAGGAGGGTTGGTAGATACGCAGTATTTT.

V and J are TRBV6-5 and TRBJ1-6; 10 bases are shared with TRBD1. The length of the CDR3 is 13 residues. The germline V gene encodes CDR1 MNHEY and CDR2 SVGAGI. Trimming at V came to 8 bases and at J to 7 bases, leaving 2 bases not matched to a gene. Written as DNA, the CDR3 is TGTGCCAGCTGGGGACAGGGGAATTCACCCCTCCACTTT. Residues: CASWGQGNSPLHF.

The chain links TRBV3-1 (or the pseudogene TRBV3-2) to TRBJ1-5; possibly TRBD1 for D (5 bases). The germline gives CDR1 LGHDT, CDR2 YNNKEL (reference sequence). CDR3 length: 14 residues. Trimming shortened V by 2 bases and J by 7 bases, and 12 bases separated the two germline ends. The CDR3 loop is CASSQNVGGQPQHF. As DNA, the CDR3 is TGTGCCAGCAGCCAAAATGTCGGGGGGCAGCCCCAGCATTTT.

This clone appeared once. The rearrangement uses TRBV6-4 and TRBJ1-1; 8 bases are a match to TRBD1. The V and J ends lost 6 bases and 1 base, in that order; junction bases with no gene match: 4. The germline gives CDR1 MRHNA, CDR2 SNTAGT. The CDR3 runs to 14 residues. The CDR3, as DNA: TGTGCCAGCAGCTTGGACAGGGCGAACACTGAAGCTTTCTTT. Encoded protein: CASSLDRANTEAFF.

This clone was counted between two and nine times. This chain links TRBV18 with TRBJ2-7; possible D gene TRBD1, 6 bases. Deletions cut 4 bases from V and 0 bases from J, with 10 bases between. The CDR3 is 14 amino acids. Germline V gene lookup returns CDR1 KGHSH and CDR2 LQKENI. The chain's CDR3 is CASSRDRSSYEQYF. The DNA for the CDR3 is TGTGCCAGCTCACGTGACAGGAGCTCCTACGAGCAGTACTTC.

The chain combines TRBV10-3 with TRBJ2-7; TRBD2 aligns across 8 bases. Trimming at V came to 8 bases and at J to 0 bases, leaving 6 bases not matched to a gene. In germline, CDR1 is ENHRY, CDR2 SYGVKD. The CDR3 totals 14 residues. CDR3 residues: CAIAPGGTSYEQYF. CDR3 coding DNA: TGTGCCATCGCCCCGGGGGGGACCTCCTACGAGCAGTACTTC.